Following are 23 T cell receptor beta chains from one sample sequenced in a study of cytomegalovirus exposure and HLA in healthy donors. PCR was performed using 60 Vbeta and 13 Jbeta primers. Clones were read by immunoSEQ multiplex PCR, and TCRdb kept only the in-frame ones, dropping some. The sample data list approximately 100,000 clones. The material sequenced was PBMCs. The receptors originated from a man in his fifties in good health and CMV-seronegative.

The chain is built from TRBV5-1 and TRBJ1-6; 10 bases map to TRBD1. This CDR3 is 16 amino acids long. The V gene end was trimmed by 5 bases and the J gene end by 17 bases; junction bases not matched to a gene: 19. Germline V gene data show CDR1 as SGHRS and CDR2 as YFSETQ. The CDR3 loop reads CASSQDPGQGNRAVHF. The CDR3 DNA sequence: TGCGCCAGCAGTCAAGACCCGGGACAGGGGAATCGTGCGGTCCACTTT.

The CDR3 nucleotides read TGCGCCAGCAGCTTATTCGGAGGAGGGAACACTGAAGCTTTCTTT. It is translated as CASSLFGGGNTEAFF. This sequence joins TRBV5-1 and TRBJ1-1, with D hard to call. This CDR3 is built from 15 residues. The V gene's germline CDR1 is SGHRS and CDR2 YFSETQ. V was shortened by 2 bases and J by 1 base, with 12 bases between the two germline ends. The full variable domain, its missing parts supplied by reference TRBV5-1 and TRBJ1-1, is KAGVTQTPRYLIKTRGQQVTLSCSPISGHRSVSWYQQTPGQGLQFLFEYFSETQRNKGNFPGRFSGRQFSNSRSEMNVSTLELGDSALYLCASSLFGGGNTEAFFGQGTRLTVV.

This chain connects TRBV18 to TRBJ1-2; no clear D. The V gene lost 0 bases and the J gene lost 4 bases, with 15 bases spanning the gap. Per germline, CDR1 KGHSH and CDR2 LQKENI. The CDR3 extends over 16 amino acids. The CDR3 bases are TGTGCCAGCTCACCACCCAGCGTCCCCGGAGGCTATGGCTACACCTTC. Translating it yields CASSPPSVPGGYGYTF.

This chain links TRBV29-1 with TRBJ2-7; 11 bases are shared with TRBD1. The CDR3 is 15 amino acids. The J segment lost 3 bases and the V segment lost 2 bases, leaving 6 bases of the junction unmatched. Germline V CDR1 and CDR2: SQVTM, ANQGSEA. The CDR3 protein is CSVERGTGGFYEQYF. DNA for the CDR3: TGCAGCGTTGAACGGGGGACAGGGGGATTCTACGAGCAGTACTTC.

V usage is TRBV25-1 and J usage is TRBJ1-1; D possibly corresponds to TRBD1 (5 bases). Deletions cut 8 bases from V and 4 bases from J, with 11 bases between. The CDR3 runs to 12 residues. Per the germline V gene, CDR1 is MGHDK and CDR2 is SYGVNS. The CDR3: CASSMGGTEAFF. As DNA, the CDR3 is TGTGCCAGCTCGATGGGGGGCACTGAAGCTTTCTTT.

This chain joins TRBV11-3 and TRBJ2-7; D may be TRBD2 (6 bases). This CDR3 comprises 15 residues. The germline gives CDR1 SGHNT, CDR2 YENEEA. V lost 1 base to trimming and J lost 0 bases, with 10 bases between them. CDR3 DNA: TGTGCCAGCAGCTTAGGCGGGGTATACTCCTACGAGCAGTACTTC. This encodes CASSLGGVYSYEQYF.

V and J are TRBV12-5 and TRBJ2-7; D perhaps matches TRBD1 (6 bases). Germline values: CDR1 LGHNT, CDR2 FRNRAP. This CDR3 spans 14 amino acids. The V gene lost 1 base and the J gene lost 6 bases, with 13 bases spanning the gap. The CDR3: CASGLGSLGAEQYF. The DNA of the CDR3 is TGTGCTAGTGGTTTGGGAAGTCTGGGGGCCGAGCAGTACTTC. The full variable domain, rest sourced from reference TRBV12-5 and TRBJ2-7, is DARVTQTPRHKVTEMGQEVTMRCQPILGHNTVFWYRQTMMQGLELLAYFRNRAPLDDSGMPKDRFSAEMPDATLATLKIQPSEPRDSAVYFCASGLGSLGAEQYFGPGTRLTVT.

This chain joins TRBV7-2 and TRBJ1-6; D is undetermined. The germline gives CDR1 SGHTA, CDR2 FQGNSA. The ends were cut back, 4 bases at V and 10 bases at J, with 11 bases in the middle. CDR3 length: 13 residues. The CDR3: CASSSVTPSPLHF. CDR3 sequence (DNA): TGTGCCAGCAGCTCCGTGACTCCATCACCCCTCCACTTT.

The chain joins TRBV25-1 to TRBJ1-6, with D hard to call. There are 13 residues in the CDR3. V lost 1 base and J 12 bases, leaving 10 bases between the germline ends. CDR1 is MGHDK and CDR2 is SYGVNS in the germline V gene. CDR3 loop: CASSEFGRGPLHF. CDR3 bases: TGTGCCAGCAGTGAATTCGGTCGGGGACCCCTCCACTTT.

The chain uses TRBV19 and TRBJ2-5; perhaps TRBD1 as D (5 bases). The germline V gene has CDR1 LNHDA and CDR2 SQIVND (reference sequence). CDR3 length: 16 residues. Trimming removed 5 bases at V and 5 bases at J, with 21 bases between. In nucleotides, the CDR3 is TGTGCCAGTAGTTTAGGTCTAGGCCCTAAGGGGGAGACCCAGTACTTC. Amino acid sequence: CASSLGLGPKGETQYF.

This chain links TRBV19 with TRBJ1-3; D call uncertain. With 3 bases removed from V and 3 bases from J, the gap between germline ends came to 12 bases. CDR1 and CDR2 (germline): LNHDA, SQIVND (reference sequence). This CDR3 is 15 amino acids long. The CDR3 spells CASSMRQINGNTIYF. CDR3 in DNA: TGTGCCAGTAGTATGCGGCAGATCAATGGAAACACCATATATTTT.

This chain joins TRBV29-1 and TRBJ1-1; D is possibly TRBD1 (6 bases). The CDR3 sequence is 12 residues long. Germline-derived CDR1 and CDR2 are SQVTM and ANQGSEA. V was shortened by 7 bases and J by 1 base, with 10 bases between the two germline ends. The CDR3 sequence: CSGGQRNTEAFF. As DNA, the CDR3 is TGCAGCGGGGGACAACGGAACACTGAAGCTTTCTTT. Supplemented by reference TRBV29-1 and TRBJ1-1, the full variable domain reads SAVISQKPSRDICQRGTSLTIQCQVDSQVTMMFWYRQQPGQSLTLIATANQGSEATYESGFVIDKFPISRPNLTFSTLTVSNMSPEDSSIYLCSGGQRNTEAFFGQGTRLTVV.

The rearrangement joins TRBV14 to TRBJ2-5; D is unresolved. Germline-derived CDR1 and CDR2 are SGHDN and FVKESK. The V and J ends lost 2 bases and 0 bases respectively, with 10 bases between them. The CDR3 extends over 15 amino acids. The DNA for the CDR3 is TGTGCCAGCAGCCAAACACATTGGTACCAAGAGACCCAGTACTTC. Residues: CASSQTHWYQETQYF.

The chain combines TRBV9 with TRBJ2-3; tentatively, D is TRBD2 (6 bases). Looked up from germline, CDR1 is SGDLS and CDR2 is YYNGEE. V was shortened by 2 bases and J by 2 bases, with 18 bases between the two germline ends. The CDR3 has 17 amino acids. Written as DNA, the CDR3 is TGTGCCAGCAGCGTCGGAGGGAGTAGAGGTTTCACAGATACGCAGTATTTT. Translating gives CASSVGGSRGFTDTQYF.

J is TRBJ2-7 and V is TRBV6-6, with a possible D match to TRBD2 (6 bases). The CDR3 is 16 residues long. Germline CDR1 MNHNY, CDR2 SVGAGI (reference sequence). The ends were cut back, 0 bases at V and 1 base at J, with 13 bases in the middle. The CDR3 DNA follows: TGTGCCAGCAGTTACTCGCCGACGACTAGATCCTACGAGCAGTACTTC. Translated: CASSYSPTTRSYEQYF.

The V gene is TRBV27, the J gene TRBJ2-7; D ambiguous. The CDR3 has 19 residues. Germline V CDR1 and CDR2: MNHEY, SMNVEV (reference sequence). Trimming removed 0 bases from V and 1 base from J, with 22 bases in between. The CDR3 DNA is TGTGCCAGCAGTTTATCGTCAGAGGTCGCCCGATCTGCTTCCTACGAGCAGTACTTC. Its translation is CASSLSSEVARSASYEQYF.

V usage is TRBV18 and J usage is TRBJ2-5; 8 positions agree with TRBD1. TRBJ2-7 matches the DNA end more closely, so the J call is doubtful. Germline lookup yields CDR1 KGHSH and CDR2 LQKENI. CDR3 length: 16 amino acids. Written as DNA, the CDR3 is TGTGCCAGCTCACAAGGGCGGACAGGGCTCGTCTACGAGCAGTACTTC. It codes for CASSQGRTGLVYEQYF.

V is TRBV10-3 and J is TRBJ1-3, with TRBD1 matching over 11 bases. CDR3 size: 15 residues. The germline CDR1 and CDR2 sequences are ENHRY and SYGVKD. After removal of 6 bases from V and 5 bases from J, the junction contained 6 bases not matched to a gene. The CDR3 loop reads CAIRGGQGARNTIYF. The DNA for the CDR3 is TGTGCCATCAGGGGCGGACAGGGGGCGAGAAACACCATATATTTT.

CDR3 region: CASSQDTGGADTQYF. The DNA of the CDR3 is TGTGCCAGCAGCCAAGATACAGGGGGCGCAGATACGCAGTATTTT. The gene calls are TRBV14 and TRBJ2-3, with 9 positions matching TRBD1. Germline V CDR1 and CDR2: SGHDN, FVKESK. V gave up 0 bases and J gave up 4 bases; unmatched junction bases: 2. The CDR3 is 15 amino acids.

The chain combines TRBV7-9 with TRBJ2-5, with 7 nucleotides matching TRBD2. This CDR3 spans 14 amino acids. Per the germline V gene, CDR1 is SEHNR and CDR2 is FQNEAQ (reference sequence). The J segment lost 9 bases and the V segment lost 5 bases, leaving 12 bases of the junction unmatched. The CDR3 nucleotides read TGTGCCAGCAGCGCTGGACTAGGGGTGTCGGCCCAGTACTTC. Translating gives CASSAGLGVSAQYF.

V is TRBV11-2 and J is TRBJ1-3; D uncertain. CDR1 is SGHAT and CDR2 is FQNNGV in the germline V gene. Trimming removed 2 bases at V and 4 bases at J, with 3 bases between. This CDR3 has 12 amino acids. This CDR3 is CASSLSGNTIYF. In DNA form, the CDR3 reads TGTGCCAGCAGCTTATCAGGAAACACCATATATTTT.

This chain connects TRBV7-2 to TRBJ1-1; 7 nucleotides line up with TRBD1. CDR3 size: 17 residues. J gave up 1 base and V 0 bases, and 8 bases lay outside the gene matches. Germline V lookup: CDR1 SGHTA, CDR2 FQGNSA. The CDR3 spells CASSLAGQAFTNTEAFF. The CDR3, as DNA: TGTGCCAGCAGCTTAGCCGGACAGGCTTTCACGAACACTGAAGCTTTCTTT.

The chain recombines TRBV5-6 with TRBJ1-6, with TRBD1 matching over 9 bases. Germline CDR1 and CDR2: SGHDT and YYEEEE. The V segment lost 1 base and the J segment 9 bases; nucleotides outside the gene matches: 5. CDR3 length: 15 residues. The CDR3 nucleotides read TGTGCCAGCAGCTTGTGGGACAGGGTTGGTTCACCCCTCCACTTT. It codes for CASSLWDRVGSPLHF.